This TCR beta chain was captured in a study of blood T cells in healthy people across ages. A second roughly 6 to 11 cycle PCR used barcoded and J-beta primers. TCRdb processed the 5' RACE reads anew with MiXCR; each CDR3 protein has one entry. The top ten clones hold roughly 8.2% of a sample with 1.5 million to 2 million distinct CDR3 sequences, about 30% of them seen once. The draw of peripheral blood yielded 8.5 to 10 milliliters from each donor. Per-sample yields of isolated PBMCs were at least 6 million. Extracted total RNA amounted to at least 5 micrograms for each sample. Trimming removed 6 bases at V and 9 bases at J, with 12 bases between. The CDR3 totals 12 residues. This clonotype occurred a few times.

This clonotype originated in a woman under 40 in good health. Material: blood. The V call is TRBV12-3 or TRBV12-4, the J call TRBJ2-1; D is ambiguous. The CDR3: CASRSETAEQFF. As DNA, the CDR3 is TGTGCCAGCAGATCTGAGACGGCTGAGCAGTTCTTC.